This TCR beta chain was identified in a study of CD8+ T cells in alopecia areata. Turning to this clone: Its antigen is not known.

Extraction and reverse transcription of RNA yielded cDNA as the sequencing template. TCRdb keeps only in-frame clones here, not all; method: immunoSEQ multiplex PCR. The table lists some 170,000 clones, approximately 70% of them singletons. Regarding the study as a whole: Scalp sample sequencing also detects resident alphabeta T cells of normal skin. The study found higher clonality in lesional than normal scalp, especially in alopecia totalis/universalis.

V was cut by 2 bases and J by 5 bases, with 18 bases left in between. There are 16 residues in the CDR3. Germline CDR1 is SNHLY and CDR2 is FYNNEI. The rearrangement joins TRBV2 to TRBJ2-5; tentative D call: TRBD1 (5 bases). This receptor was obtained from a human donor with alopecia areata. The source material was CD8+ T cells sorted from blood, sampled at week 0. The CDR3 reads CASSERGRDVGETQYF. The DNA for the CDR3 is TGTGCCAGCAGTGAAAGGGGCCGAGACGTTGGGGAGACCCAGTACTTC.